The 17 T cell receptor beta chains presented below share a single source sample, sequenced in a study of T cells in Graves' hyperthyroidism and ophthalmopathy. The source material, RNA transcripts, was used to amplify TCR beta CDR3 regions. The TCR CDR3 first-round RT-PCR relied on the HTBI primer set. TCRdb called the multiplex PCR reads again in MiXCR, with one record for every CDR3 protein. The sample holds 300,000 to 450,000 distinct CDR3 sequences; roughly a sixth are singletons and the top ten take 34%. Sequenced sample: blood. These TCRs come from a woman in her 30s with Graves' hyperthyroidism that later progressed to Graves' ophthalmopathy.

In its sample, this clonotype was seen a few times. This chain joins TRBV5-1 and TRBJ2-1, with 12 positions matching TRBD2. In germline, CDR1 is SGHRS, CDR2 YFSETQ. The CDR3 consists of 16 residues. Trimming cost V 4 bases and J 4 bases; bases outside gene matches: 6. The chain's CDR3 is CASSPEGTSGYNEQFF. The CDR3 nucleotides are TGCGCCAGCAGCCCGGAGGGGACTAGCGGGTACAATGAGCAGTTCTTC.

This clonotype was seen ten or more times. V is TRBV12-3 or TRBV12-4 and J is TRBJ1-2; D perhaps matches TRBD1 (5 bases). The CDR3 runs to 14 residues. Trimming stripped 3 bases from V and 8 bases from J, with 16 bases between. CDR3 nucleotide sequence: TGTGCCAGCAGTTTCTCTAGGGGTCAGGAGGGCTACACCTTC. As protein: CASSFSRGQEGYTF.

Many counts were recorded for this clonotype. The gene calls are TRBV20-1 and TRBJ2-7; 7 positions agree with TRBD2. Germline lookup yields CDR1 DFQATT and CDR2 SNEGSKA (reference sequence). This CDR3 contains 13 residues. Losses at the gene ends were 5 bases for V and 2 bases for J; bases not matched to a gene: 6. The CDR3 coding sequence is TGCAGTGCTGGGAGCGGGACGACCTACGAGCAGTACTTC. Amino acids: CSAGSGTTYEQYF.

This clonotype was seen at least ten times. The genes are TRBV11-2 and TRBJ2-1, with 7 bases that match TRBD1. Trimming removed 1 base from V and 7 bases from J; junction bases left unmatched: 7. Germline V gene lookup returns CDR1 SGHAT and CDR2 FQNNGV. This CDR3 contains 15 residues. In DNA, the CDR3 is TGTGCCAGCAGCTTAGGTACAGGGGTAAGGAATGAGCAGTTCTTC. Protein product: CASSLGTGVRNEQFF.

This clonotype was seen only a few times. Written as DNA, the CDR3 is TGCGCCAGCAGCCAAGGCCGGGCAGGAACGAGCTCCTACGAGCAGTACTTC. It specifies CASSQGRAGTSSYEQYF. The chain employs TRBV4-1 and TRBJ2-7, with D unclear. V gave up 1 base and J gave up 0 bases, with 16 bases separating them. Germline-derived CDR1 and CDR2 are MGHRA and YSYEKL. The CDR3 has 17 residues.

This clonotype was found many times. The chain is built from TRBV4-2 and TRBJ1-1, with D hard to call. Trimming removed 8 bases at V and 1 base at J, with 17 bases between. The CDR3 extends over 15 amino acids. CDR1 is LGHNA and CDR2 is YNFKEQ in the germline V gene. Here the CDR3 reads CASRGIGRRNTEAFF. As DNA, the CDR3 is TGTGCCAGCCGTGGTATAGGACGGCGGAACACTGAAGCTTTCTTT.

Many counts were recorded for this clonotype. The rearrangement links TRBV2 to TRBJ2-1, with 8 bases identical to TRBD2. The CDR3 has 16 amino acids. J was trimmed by 2 bases and V by 10 bases; bases with no gene match: 13. From germline, CDR1 is SNHLY and CDR2 FYNNEI. The chain's CDR3 is CATQTTRGGAYNEQFF. CDR3 bases: TGTGCCACCCAAACGACCCGGGGGGGCGCCTACAATGAGCAGTTCTTC.

In this sample, this clonotype turned up many times. The V and J genes are TRBV28 and TRBJ2-2, with D hard to call. The CDR3 runs to 15 residues. V lost 3 bases and J lost 1, with 9 bases in between. Germline CDR1 reads MDHEN; CDR2 reads SYDVKM. CDR3 sequence (DNA): TGTGCCAGCAGTTTCCTTGAGGAGAACACCGGGGAGCTGTTTTTT. This sequence encodes CASSFLEENTGELFF.

At least ten counts were recorded for this clonotype. The chain joins TRBV11-2 to TRBJ2-2; TRBD1 agrees at 10 bases. Trimming removed 5 bases from V and 6 bases from J; junction bases left unmatched: 6. CDR1 SGHAT and CDR2 FQNNGV come from the germline V gene. The CDR3 length is 15 residues. CDR3 coding DNA: TGTGCCAGCAGCCCGACAGGGGGCGAGGCCGGGGAGCTGTTTTTT. Protein product: CASSPTGGEAGELFF.

This clonotype was picked up many times. The J gene is TRBJ2-3, the V gene TRBV11-2; 7 nucleotides line up with TRBD1. V lost 5 bases and J lost 3; bases outside the gene matches: 5. The length of the CDR3 is 14 residues. Looked up from germline, CDR1 is SGHAT and CDR2 is FQNNGV. For the CDR3, the DNA is TGTGCCAGCAGCCCGGGACAGACTACAGATACGCAGTATTTT. As protein: CASSPGQTTDTQYF.

This clonotype was seen repeatedly, ten times or more. The gene calls are TRBV11-3 and TRBJ2-1, with D unclear. V gave up 5 bases and J gave up 8 bases, with 19 bases separating them. Looked up from germline, CDR1 is SGHNT and CDR2 is YENEEA. The CDR3 covers 15 residues. CDR3 nucleotide sequence: TGTGCCAGCAGCCGCCGGGCCACCCCTAGGGATGAGCAGTTCTTC. It translates to CASSRRATPRDEQFF.

This clonotype was observed at least ten times. The genes are TRBV7-9 and TRBJ1-4; D gene unclear. Trimming stripped 4 bases from V and 0 bases from J, with 21 bases between. The CDR3 loop spans 19 amino acids. The germline gives CDR1 SEHNR, CDR2 FQNEAQ (reference sequence). The CDR3 loop is CASSSATGRVRTTNEKLFF. The CDR3 coding sequence is TGTGCCAGCAGCTCGGCGACCGGCCGGGTCCGGACAACTAATGAAAAACTGTTTTTT. The entire variable domain, with the rest obtained from reference TRBV7-9 and TRBJ1-4, is as follows: DTGVSQNPRHKITKRGQNVTFRCDPISEHNRLYWYRQTLGQGPEFLTYFQNEAQLEKSRLLSDRFSAERPKGSFSTLEIQRTEQGDSAMYLCASSSATGRVRTTNEKLFFGSGTQLSVL.

The table lists this clonotype with many counts. The gene calls are TRBV12-3 or TRBV12-4 and TRBJ1-2; D might be TRBD1 (6 bases). CDR3 length equals 14 residues. Deletions cut 7 bases from V and 0 bases from J, with 12 bases between. The CDR3 protein is CASTPGTTNYGYTF. The CDR3 DNA is TGTGCCAGCACCCCCGGGACAACTAACTATGGCTACACCTTC.

The CDR3 region is CATSDPRTGPDRSSYNEQFF. CDR3 in DNA: TGTGCCACCAGTGATCCCCGGACAGGACCGGACCGGAGCTCCTACAATGAGCAGTTCTTC. The chain has TRBV24-1 and TRBJ2-1; 7 nucleotides agree with TRBD1. The CDR3 has 20 amino acids. Germline-derived CDR1 and CDR2 are KGHDR and SFDVKD. V lost 3 bases, J lost 0 bases, and 16 bases stayed unmatched.

As regards this clonotype: This may be a read error: a much more frequent sequence differs by one nucleotide. This rearrangement joins TRBV6-5 to TRBJ2-2, with unresolved D. Germline values: CDR1 MNHEY, CDR2 SVGAGI. The CDR3 consists of 13 residues. V was shortened by 0 bases and J by 8 bases, with 7 bases between the two germline ends. The CDR3: CASSYSKSGELFF. The CDR3 bases are TGTGCCAGCAGTTACTCGAAGAGTGGGGAGCTGTTTTTT.

Note on this clonotype: This clone may be a read error of a much larger clone one base away. This rearrangement joins TRBV5-1 to TRBJ2-5, with 7 bases matching TRBD2. This CDR3 comprises 18 residues. V lost 1 base, J lost 2 bases, and 14 bases stayed unmatched. CDR1 and CDR2 (germline): SGHRS, YFSETQ. The CDR3 loop is CASSLSRLAVSSQETQYF. The DNA of the CDR3 is TGCGCCAGCAGCTTGTCACGTCTAGCGGTATCTTCACAAGAGACCCAGTACTTC.

This clonotype was observed many times. CDR3 in amino acids: CASSATSADYEQYF. The CDR3 nucleotides read TGTGCCAGCAGCGCCACTAGCGCGGACTACGAGCAGTACTTC. The V call is TRBV6-1, the J call TRBJ2-7; 7 bases fit TRBD2. This CDR3 has 14 amino acids. Germline V gene sequence: CDR1 MNHNS, CDR2 SASEGT. The V and J ends lost 6 bases and 3 bases, in that order; junction bases with no gene match: 8.